The subject of this entry is one T cell receptor beta chain. It was with 60 Vbeta and 13 Jbeta primers that the PCR ran. Profiled with immunoSEQ multiplex PCR; TCRdb holds only in-frame clones, not every one. The table has about 89,000 clones, roughly three quarters seen once. This entry is derived from a study of cytomegalovirus exposure and HLA in healthy donors. The CDR3 has 15 residues. Germline CDR1 and CDR2: MNHEY and SMNVEV (reference sequence). V gave up 5 bases and J gave up 2 bases, with 13 bases separating them. Specimen: PBMCs. This TCR was recovered from a man younger than 40 in good health and CMV-seronegative. The V call is TRBV27, the J call TRBJ1-5; the D gene is possibly TRBD1 (6 bases). Here the CDR3 reads CASSLQGEGNQPQHF. CDR3 in DNA: TGTGCCAGCAGTCTACAGGGCGAGGGCAATCAGCCCCAGCATTTT.